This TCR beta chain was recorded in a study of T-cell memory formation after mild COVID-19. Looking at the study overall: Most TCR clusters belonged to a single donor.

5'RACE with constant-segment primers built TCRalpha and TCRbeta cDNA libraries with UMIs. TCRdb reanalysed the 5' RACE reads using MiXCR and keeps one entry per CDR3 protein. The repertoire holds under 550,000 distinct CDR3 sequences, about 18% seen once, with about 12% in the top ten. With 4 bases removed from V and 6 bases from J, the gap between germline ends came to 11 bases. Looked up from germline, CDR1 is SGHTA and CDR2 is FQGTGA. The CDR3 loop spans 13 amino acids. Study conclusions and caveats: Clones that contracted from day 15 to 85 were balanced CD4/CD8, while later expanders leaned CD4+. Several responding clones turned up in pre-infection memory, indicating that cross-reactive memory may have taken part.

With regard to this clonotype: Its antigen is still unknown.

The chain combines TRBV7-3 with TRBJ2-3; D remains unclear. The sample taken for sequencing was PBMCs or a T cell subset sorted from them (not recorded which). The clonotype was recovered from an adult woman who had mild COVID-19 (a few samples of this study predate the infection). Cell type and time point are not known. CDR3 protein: CASSYVDWDTQYF. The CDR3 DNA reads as TGTGCCAGCAGCTACGTTGACTGGGATACGCAGTATTTT. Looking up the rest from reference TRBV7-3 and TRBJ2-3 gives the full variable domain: GAGVSQTPSNKVTEKGKYVELRCDPISGHTALYWYRQSLGQGPEFLIYFQGTGAADDSGLPNDRFFAVRPEGSVSTLKIQRTERGDSAVYLCASSYVDWDTQYFGPGTRLTVL.